This T cell receptor beta chain comes out of a study of blood T cells in healthy people across ages (dated by TCRdb to between 2014 and 2017). With respect to the entire study: In model experiments, roughly one uniquely barcoded TCR beta cDNA molecule per two T cells was captured by template switching. To track age-related changes in TCR beta repertoire diversity, the study relied on deep sequencing normalized with unique cDNA molecular identifiers. Donors were grouped into four age groups: young (average roughly 16 years), middle-aged (39), aged (around 60) and long-lived (around 80). To avoid experimental bias, donors of different ages were randomly spread across the sequencing lanes. Using the same blood draw, the study looked at two additional independent replicas of 1 million unique cDNA reads for two donors, one aged 18 to 30 and the other aged 80 or older. Broad study findings and their caveats: As age increased, observed TCR beta diversity per million T cells dropped in a roughly linear way, and a significant reduction was already evident by age 40. Observed TCR beta diversity correlated strongly with the percentage of naive T cells measured by flow cytometry. Donor CMV infection status was unknown, potentially confounding age-related changes in expanded clonotypes. Bulk unsorted PBMC profiling prevented conclusive comparison of naive and antigen-experienced compartments. The long-lived group showed more naive CD4+ T cells, fewer expanded clones and increased TCR diversity than the aged group, suggesting age selection. Estimates of total diversity from one million sequenced T cells were regarded as lower bounds and underestimates.

Libraries came from 5' RACE. Sequencer: Illumina HiSeq 2500. The second PCR ran for about 6 to 12 cycles and used a J-beta primer mix along with a sample-barcoded 5' primer. A unique molecular identifier was introduced onto each TCR beta cDNA molecule by a template-switch 5' adaptor carrying 12 random nucleotides. At least 3 million CDR3-containing paired-end reads were obtained from each sample. First-strand cDNA synthesis was performed from all RNA using the Mint cDNA synthesis kit, with priming by a TRBC-specific oligonucleotide. All cDNA was treated with uracil-DNA glycosylase and then went through a first 18-cycle PCR with the universal primers M1SS and BC2_uni_R. The source study handled its data this way. For normalization, 1 million high-quality reads, each with a distinct molecular identifier, were randomly selected from each sample. Reads sharing molecular identifiers were discarded rather than binned into consensus sequences. CDR3 identification, clonotype clustering and error correction used MiTCR with a Q25 quality threshold and the strictest error-elimination algorithm. Lower-bound total TCR beta diversity was estimated with a nonparametric unseen species model using Euler transformation. TCRdb cleaned the public reads at Q25 with fastp, built clones with MiXCR and kept in-frame beta chains. Entries that share a CDR3 protein sequence are merged under the most common genes and DNA. TCRdb's processing, not the authors', yielded these V and J calls. The sample table holds roughly 800,000 distinct CDR3 sequences, of which about 55% were seen once. The ten largest make up roughly 40% of the sample.

From cysteine to phenylalanine, the CDR3 is 19 amino acids long. The read is trimmed to its CDR3 DNA, 57 bases read in frame from base 1. Sequences SGHVS (CDR1) and FNYEAQ (CDR2) are obtained from the germline V gene. The donors were around 39 Caucasian individuals from Russia, aged roughly 6 to 100 years, who were systemically healthy. Approximately 9.3 milliliters of peripheral blood were drawn from each donor into EDTA-treated Vacutainer tubes. PBMCs were isolated by Ficoll-Paque density-gradient centrifugation, with at least 6.5 million obtained per sample. Trizol reagent was used to extract total RNA from PBMCs, with at least 5 micrograms per sample. Naive CD45RAhigh/CD27high T cell percentages were measured by flow cytometry on a PBMC aliquot from every donor. Details on this clonotype: What this receptor recognizes is not known. The sample holds no much larger clone one base away, and base qualities are not on file.

The sequence was obtained from an elderly man in good health. The sequence links TRBV7-6 to TRBJ2-4; the D segment could be TRBD2, given 5 matching bases. TRBJ2-7 explains the end of the DNA better; the J call may be wrong. Input material: blood. CDR3 loop: CASSLVVPTGTGAINEQYF. The nucleotide sequence reads TGTGCCAGCAGCTTAGTGGTACCCACGGGAACGGGCGCTATCAACGAGCAGTACTTC.